These 17 T cell receptor beta chains were sequenced from one sample in a study of shared clonotypes between healthy human individuals. As defined, naive CD8 cells were CD45RO-negative and positively selected for CCR7, with terminally differentiated effector memory CD45RA+ cells excluded. This table comes from immunoSEQ multiplex PCR, and its TCRdb copy is limited to in-frame clones, with some not included. Of about 1,900,000 clones in the sample, about 95% were seen once. The specimen was naive CD8+ T cells sorted from blood. The receptors were sampled from a young man in good health.

This clone was seen a handful of times. The chain recombines TRBV7-6 with TRBJ2-7; D is tentatively TRBD1 or TRBD2 (5 bases each). The V end lost 3 bases, the J end lost 2 bases, and 11 bases lay between the germline ends. The CDR3 sequence is 14 residues long. CDR1 and CDR2 (germline): SGHVS, FNYEAQ. CDR3 coding DNA: TGTGCCAGCAGCTTCGGGGACGGTACCTACGAGCAGTACTTC. It yields the protein CASSFGDGTYEQYF.

This chain connects TRBV6-5 to TRBJ2-7; 7 bases align to TRBD2. Germline V gene lookup returns CDR1 MNHEY and CDR2 SVGAGI. The CDR3 contains 14 residues. V trimming: 0 bases; J trimming: 5 bases; junction bases outside the gene matches: 4. In DNA form, the CDR3 reads TGTGCCAGCAGTTACTCCCCCCGGGGGGACGAGCAGTACTTC. It yields the protein CASSYSPRGDEQYF.

The rearrangement links TRBV27 to TRBJ2-1; TRBD2 aligns across 9 bases. Germline CDR1 is MNHEY and CDR2 is SMNVEV (reference sequence). Losses at the gene ends were 3 bases for V and 2 bases for J; bases not matched to a gene: 14. This CDR3 has 19 amino acids. The CDR3 sequence: CASSLLAVSSGRPYNEQFF. The CDR3 DNA reads as TGTGCCAGCAGTTTGCTGGCAGTCTCCAGCGGGAGGCCCTACAATGAGCAGTTCTTC.

The genes are TRBV27 and TRBJ2-1, with D perhaps matching TRBD1 (6 bases). The V end lost 6 bases, the J end lost 5 bases, and 11 bases lay between the germline ends. CDR1 and CDR2 (germline): MNHEY, SMNVEV (reference sequence). The CDR3 has 13 residues. Here the CDR3 reads CASSVRGNNEQFF. The DNA of the CDR3 is TGTGCCAGCAGCGTCAGGGGAAACAATGAGCAGTTCTTC.

Note on this clone: This sample also contains other DNA sequences that code for the same CDR3. J is TRBJ2-5 and V is TRBV7-9; no definite D call. Germline values: CDR1 SEHNR, CDR2 FQNEAQ (reference sequence). V lost 5 bases, J lost 2 bases, and 9 bases lay in between. The CDR3 extends over 13 amino acids. CDR3 amino acids: CASSRTDQETQYF. CDR3 in DNA: TGTGCCAGCAGCCGGACCGATCAAGAGACCCAGTACTTC.

CDR3 sequence (DNA): TGCGCCAGCAGCCAAGAGGCGGGGGGGTACATCCTCTATGGCTACACCTTC. This sequence encodes CASSQEAGGYILYGYTF. The chain carries TRBV4-3 and TRBJ1-2, with D possibly TRBD1 on 5 matching bases. Germline lookup yields CDR1 LGHNA and CDR2 YSLEER. Trimming shortened V by 0 bases and J by 4 bases, and 18 bases separated the two germline ends. CDR3 length equals 17 residues.

This clone appeared a single time. J is TRBJ2-3 and V is TRBV7-8, with D perhaps matching TRBD1 (5 bases). The CDR3 has 15 amino acids. Trimming removed 3 bases from V and 6 bases from J, with 16 bases in between. Germline V gives CDR1 SGHVS, CDR2 FQNEAQ. The CDR3 spells CASSLAATGGDTQYF. In DNA form, the CDR3 reads TGTGCCAGCAGCTTGGCAGCCACAGGCGGTGATACGCAGTATTTT.

The chain joins TRBV29-1 to TRBJ2-1, with 13 bases fitting TRBD2. V shed 5 bases and J 9 bases; nucleotides not matched to a gene: 4. Per the germline V gene, CDR1 is SQVTM and CDR2 is ANQGSEA. The CDR3 has 13 amino acids. In DNA form, the CDR3 reads TGCAGCGTTCGGACTAGCGGGGGAGGTGAGCAGTTCTTC. Encoded protein: CSVRTSGGGEQFF.

The rearrangement joins TRBV7-9 to TRBJ2-1; a possible D gene is TRBD2 (6 bases). CDR3 size: 13 residues. Trimming shortened V by 3 bases and J by 7 bases, and 10 bases separated the two germline ends. The V gene's germline CDR1 is SEHNR and CDR2 FQNEAQ (reference sequence). The DNA for the CDR3 is TGTGCCAGCAGCTTCGTCGCGGGGAATGAGCAGTTCTTC. Protein product: CASSFVAGNEQFF.

This clone came up once. The chain links TRBV5-1 to TRBJ2-2; D is perhaps TRBD1 (6 bases). V dropped 0 bases and J dropped 6 bases, with 18 bases sitting between them. The germline CDR1 and CDR2 sequences are SGHRS and YFSETQ. This CDR3 has 17 amino acids. In DNA, the CDR3 is TGCGCCAGCAGCTTGGCGACGGGACAAGTATTACCCGGGGAGCTGTTTTTT. Its protein is CASSLATGQVLPGELFF.

Comments on this clone: Other DNA variants within this sample encode the same CDR3. The chain couples TRBV27 to TRBJ1-3; D may be TRBD1 (5 bases). Trimming left V 3 bases short and J 0 bases short, with 9 bases between. This CDR3 has 15 amino acids. CDR1 and CDR2 from the germline V gene are MNHEY and SMNVEV (reference sequence). The CDR3 nucleotides are TGTGCCAGCAGTTTGGACACGAGCTCTGGAAACACCATATATTTT. This gives the protein CASSLDTSSGNTIYF.

V and J are TRBV9 and TRBJ2-1; D gene ambiguous. The CDR3 runs to 17 residues. The ends were cut back, 0 bases at V and 8 bases at J, with 21 bases in the middle. Germline CDR1 SGDLS, CDR2 YYNGEE. This CDR3 is CASSVDRRNPRSDEQFF. Here the CDR3 DNA reads TGTGCCAGCAGCGTAGATCGACGGAACCCCAGGAGCGATGAGCAGTTCTTC.

This sequence joins TRBV9 and TRBJ2-6; D may be TRBD1 (6 bases). The CDR3 contains 15 residues. V lost 0 bases and J lost 6, with 10 bases in between. CDR1 and CDR2 (germline): SGDLS, YYNGEE. The CDR3 DNA reads as TGTGCCAGCAGCGTAGCACCAGGGGAGGCCAACGTCCTGACTTTC. It encodes CASSVAPGEANVLTF.

The CDR3 loop reads CASSGWPGGTEAFF. DNA for the CDR3: TGTGCCAGCAGCGGGTGGCCAGGGGGCACTGAAGCTTTCTTT. The chain uses TRBV5-8 and TRBJ1-1, with 7 bases identical to TRBD1. The CDR3 length is 14 residues. CDR1 is SGHTS, CDR2 YDEGEE, per germline. V shed 4 bases and J 4 bases; nucleotides not matched to a gene: 7.

About this clone itself: The identical CDR3 is also encoded by other nucleotide sequences in the sample. This chain connects TRBV19 to TRBJ2-1; 8 bases fit TRBD1. This CDR3 has 14 residues. CDR1 and CDR2 (germline): LNHDA, SQIVND (reference sequence). Trimming took 1 base from V and 4 from J; bases not matched to a gene: 0. The DNA for the CDR3 is TGTGCCAGTAGTATAGGGACAGGGTACAATGAGCAGTTCTTC. This gives the protein CASSIGTGYNEQFF.

This chain joins TRBV6-5 and TRBJ1-2; unclear D gene. The CDR3 is made up of 14 amino acids. V lost 5 bases and J lost 10, with 20 bases in between. Per germline, CDR1 MNHEY and CDR2 SVGAGI. The chain's CDR3 is CASSQDHLGIAYTF. CDR3 bases: TGTGCCAGCAGTCAGGACCATTTGGGGATTGCCTACACCTTC.

The chain is built from TRBV5-6 and TRBJ2-2; D unresolved. The CDR3 loop spans 16 amino acids. The V gene lost 0 bases and the J gene lost 0 bases, with 9 bases spanning the gap. CDR1 and CDR2 (germline): SGHDT, YYEEEE. CDR3 DNA: TGTGCCAGCAGCTTGGAGACGGCCGCGAACACCGGGGAGCTGTTTTTT. Translating gives CASSLETAANTGELFF.